This TCR beta chain came from a study of tumor and adjacent non-tumor tissue in lung cancer. Study outcomes and limitations: Tumor tissue had significantly higher TCR diversity than normal lung.

The V gene lost 4 bases and the J gene lost 3 bases, with 8 bases spanning the gap. CDR1 is SGHNT, CDR2 YENEEA, per germline. The CDR3 loop spans 13 amino acids. Three rounds of nested PCR, following a modified ARM-PCR protocol, produced the TCRbeta library. TCRdb analysed the multiplex PCR reads with MiXCR anew, one entry per CDR3 protein. Of some 100,000 distinct CDR3 sequences in the sample, about 63% were seen once. A single count supports this clonotype. Its antigen is unidentified. No cell sorting was done before RNA was extracted from the tissue. More than 3 cm separated this lung sample from the edge of the tumor. Chemotherapy-naive patients with new lung cancer underwent thoracic surgery in China, August–late 2014.

V gene TRBV11-3 combines with J gene TRBJ2-3; perhaps TRBD1 as D (5 bases). The clonotype was recovered from a man aged 60 to 69 with non-small cell lung cancer. The specimen was distant non-tumor lung tissue. CDR3 DNA sequence: TGTGCCAGCAGCTCAGACAGTACAGATACGCAGTATTTT. Translation: CASSSDSTDTQYF.